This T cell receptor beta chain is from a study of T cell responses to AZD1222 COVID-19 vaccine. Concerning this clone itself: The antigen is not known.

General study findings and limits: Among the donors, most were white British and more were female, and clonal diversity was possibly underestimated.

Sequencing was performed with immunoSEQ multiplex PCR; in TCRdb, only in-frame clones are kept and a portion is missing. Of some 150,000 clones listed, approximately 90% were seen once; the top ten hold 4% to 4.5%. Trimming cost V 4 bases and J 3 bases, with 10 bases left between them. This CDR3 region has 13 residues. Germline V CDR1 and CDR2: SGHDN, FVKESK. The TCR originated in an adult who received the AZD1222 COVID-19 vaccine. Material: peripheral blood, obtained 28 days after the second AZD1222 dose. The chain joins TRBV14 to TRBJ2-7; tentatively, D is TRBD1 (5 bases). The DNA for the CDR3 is TGTGCCAGCAGCCCGGTGGGGCGCTACGAGCAGTACTTC. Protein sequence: CASSPVGRYEQYF.